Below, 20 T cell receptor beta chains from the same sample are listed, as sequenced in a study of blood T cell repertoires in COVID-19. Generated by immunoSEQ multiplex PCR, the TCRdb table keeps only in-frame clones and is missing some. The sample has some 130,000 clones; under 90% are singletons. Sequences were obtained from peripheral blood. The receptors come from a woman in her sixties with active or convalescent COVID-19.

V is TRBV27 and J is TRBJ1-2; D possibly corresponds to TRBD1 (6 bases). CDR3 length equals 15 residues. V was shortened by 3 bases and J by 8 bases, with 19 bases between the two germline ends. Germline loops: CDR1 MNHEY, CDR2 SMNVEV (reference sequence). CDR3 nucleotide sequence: TGTGCCAGCAGTTTGCAGGGGCCGCCCGTTAGCGGCTACACCTTC. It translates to CASSLQGPPVSGYTF.

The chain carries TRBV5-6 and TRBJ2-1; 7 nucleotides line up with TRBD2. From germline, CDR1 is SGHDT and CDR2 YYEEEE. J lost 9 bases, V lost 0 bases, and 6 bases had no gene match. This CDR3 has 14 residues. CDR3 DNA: TGTGCCAGCAGCTTGGGACTAGCCTCCAGTGAGCAGTTCTTC. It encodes CASSLGLASSEQFF.

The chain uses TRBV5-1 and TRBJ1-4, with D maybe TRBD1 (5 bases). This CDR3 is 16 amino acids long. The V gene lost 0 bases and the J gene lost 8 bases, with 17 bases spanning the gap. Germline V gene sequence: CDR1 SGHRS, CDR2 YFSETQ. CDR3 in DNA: TGCGCCAGCAGCTTGGCTCCCTTCGGGGGATCGGAAAAACTGTTTTTT. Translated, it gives CASSLAPFGGSEKLFF. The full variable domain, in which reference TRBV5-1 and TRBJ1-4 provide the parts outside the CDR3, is KAGVTQTPRYLIKTRGQQVTLSCSPISGHRSVSWYQQTPGQGLQFLFEYFSETQRNKGNFPGRFSGRQFSNSRSEMNVSTLELGDSALYLCASSLAPFGGSEKLFFGSGTQLSVL.

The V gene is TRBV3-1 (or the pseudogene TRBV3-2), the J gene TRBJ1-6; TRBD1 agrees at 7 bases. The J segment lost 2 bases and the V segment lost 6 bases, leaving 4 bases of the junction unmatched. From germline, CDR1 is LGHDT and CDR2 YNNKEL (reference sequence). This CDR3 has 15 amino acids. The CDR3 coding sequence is TGTGCCAGCAGGATACAGGGGACCTATAATTCACCCCTCCACTTT. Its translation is CASRIQGTYNSPLHF.

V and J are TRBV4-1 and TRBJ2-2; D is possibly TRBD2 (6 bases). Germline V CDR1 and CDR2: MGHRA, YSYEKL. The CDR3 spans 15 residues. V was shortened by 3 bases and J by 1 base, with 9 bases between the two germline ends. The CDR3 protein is CASSQGTLNTGELFF. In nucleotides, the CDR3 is TGCGCCAGCAGCCAGGGGACTTTGAACACCGGGGAGCTGTTTTTT.

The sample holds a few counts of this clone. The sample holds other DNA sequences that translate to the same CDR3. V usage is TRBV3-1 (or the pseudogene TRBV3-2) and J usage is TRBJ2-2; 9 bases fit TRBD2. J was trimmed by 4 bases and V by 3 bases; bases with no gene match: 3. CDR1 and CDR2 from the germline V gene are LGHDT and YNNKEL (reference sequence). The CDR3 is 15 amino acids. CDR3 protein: CASSQRLAVTGELFF. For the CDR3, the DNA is TGTGCCAGCAGCCAGAGACTAGCGGTCACCGGGGAGCTGTTTTTT.

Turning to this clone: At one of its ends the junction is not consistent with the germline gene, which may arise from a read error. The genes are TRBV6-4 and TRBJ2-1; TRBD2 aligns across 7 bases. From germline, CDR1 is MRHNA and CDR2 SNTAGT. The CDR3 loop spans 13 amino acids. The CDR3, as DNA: TGTGCCAGCAGTGATTACCCCCCCCCGGGGGGTGTCTTC. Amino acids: CASSDYPPPGGVF.

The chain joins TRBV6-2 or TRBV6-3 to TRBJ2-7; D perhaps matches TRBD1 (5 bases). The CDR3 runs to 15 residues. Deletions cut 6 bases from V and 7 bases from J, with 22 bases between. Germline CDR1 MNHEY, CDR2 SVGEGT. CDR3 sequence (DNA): TGTGCCAGCAGCTATCGCAGGGATGGCCTGGGAGAGCAGTACTTC. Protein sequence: CASSYRRDGLGEQYF.

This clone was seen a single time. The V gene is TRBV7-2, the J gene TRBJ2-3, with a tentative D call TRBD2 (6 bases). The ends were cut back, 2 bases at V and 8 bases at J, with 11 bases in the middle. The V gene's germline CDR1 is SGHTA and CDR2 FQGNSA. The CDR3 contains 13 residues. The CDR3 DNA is TGTGCCAGCAGCTTATTGGCAGCGGGTACGCAGTATTTT. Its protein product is CASSLLAAGTQYF.

CDR3 sequence reads: CASSSYPGQSYGYTF. In DNA form, the CDR3 reads TGTGCCAGCAGTTCGTATCCGGGACAGTCCTATGGCTACACCTTC. The chain carries TRBV6-5 and TRBJ1-2; 7 nucleotides agree with TRBD1. Looked up from germline, CDR1 is MNHEY and CDR2 is SVGAGI. This CDR3 is 15 amino acids long. The ends lost 4 bases at V and 4 bases at J; junction bases unmatched: 9.

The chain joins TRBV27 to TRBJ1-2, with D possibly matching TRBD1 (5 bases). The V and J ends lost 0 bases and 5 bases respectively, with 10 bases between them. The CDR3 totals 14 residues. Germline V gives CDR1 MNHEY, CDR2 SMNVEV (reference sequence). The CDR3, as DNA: TGTGCCAGCAGTTTATCGCCACCAGGGTATGGCTACACCTTC. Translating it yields CASSLSPPGYGYTF.

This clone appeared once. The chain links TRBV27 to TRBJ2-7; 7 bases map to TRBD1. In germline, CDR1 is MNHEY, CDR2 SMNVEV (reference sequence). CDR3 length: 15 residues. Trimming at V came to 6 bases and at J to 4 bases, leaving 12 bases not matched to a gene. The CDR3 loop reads CASSPRMTGKYEQYV. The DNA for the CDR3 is TGTGCCAGCAGCCCCAGGATGACAGGGAAGTACGAGCAGTACGTC.

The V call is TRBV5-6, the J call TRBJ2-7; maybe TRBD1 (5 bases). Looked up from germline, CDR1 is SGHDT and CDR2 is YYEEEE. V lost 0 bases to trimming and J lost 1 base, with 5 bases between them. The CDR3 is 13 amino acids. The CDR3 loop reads CASSLGQSYEQYF. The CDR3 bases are TGTGCCAGCAGCTTGGGACAGTCCTACGAGCAGTACTTC.

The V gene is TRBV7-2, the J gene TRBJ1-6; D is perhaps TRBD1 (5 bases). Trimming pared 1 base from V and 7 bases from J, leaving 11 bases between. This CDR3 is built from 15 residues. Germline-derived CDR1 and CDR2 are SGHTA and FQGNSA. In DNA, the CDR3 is TGTGCCAGCAGCTTAGAGGGGATGAGGAATTCACCCCTCCACTTT. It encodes CASSLEGMRNSPLHF.

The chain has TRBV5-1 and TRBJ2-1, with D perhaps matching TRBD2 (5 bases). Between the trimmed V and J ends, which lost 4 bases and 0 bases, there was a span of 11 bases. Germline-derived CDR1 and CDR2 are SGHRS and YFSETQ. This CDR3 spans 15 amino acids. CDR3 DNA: TGCGCCAGCAGCCCTAGCCCGGGCTCCTACAATGAGCAGTTCTTC. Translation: CASSPSPGSYNEQFF.

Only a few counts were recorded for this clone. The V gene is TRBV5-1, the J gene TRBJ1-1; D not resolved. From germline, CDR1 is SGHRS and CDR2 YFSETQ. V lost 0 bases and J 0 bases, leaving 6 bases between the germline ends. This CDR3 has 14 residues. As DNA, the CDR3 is TGCGCCAGCAGCTTGGGGGCGATGAACACTGAAGCTTTCTTT. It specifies CASSLGAMNTEAFF.

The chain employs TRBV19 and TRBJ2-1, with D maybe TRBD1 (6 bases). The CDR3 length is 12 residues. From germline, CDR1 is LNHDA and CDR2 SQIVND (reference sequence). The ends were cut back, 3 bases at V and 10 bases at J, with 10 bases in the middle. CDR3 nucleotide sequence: TGTGCCAGTAGTATTGGCCAGGGGGAGCAGTTCTTC. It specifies CASSIGQGEQFF.

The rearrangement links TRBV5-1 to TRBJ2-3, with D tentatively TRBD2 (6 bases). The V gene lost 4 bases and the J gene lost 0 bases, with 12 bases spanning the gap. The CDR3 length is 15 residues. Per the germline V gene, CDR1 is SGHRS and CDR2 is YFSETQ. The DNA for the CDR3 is TGCGCCAGCAGCCAACTAGCTTCTAGCACAGATACGCAGTATTTT. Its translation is CASSQLASSTDTQYF. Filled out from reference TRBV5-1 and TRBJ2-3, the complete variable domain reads KAGVTQTPRYLIKTRGQQVTLSCSPISGHRSVSWYQQTPGQGLQFLFEYFSETQRNKGNFPGRFSGRQFSNSRSEMNVSTLELGDSALYLCASSQLASSTDTQYFGPGTRLTVL.

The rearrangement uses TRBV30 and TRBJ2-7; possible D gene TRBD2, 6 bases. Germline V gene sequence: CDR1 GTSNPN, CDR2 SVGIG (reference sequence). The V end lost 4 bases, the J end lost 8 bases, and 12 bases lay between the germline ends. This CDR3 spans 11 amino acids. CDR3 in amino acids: CAWITGDKQYF. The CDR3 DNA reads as TGTGCCTGGATCACGGGGGATAAGCAGTACTTC.

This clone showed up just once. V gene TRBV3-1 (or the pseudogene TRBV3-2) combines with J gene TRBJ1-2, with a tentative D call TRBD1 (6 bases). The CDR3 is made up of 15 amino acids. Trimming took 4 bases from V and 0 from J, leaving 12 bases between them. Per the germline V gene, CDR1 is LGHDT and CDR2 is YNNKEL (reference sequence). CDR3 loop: CASSPRGNSNYGYTF. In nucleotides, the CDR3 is TGTGCCAGCAGCCCGAGGGGGAACTCTAACTATGGCTACACCTTC.